This TCR beta chain was sequenced during a study of post-analysis software for immune sequencing data. General study findings and limits: Five or six TRBV segments, TRBV5-6, TRBV5-1 and TRBV20-1 among them, were found more frequent in patients than controls.

The count of this clonotype is one. The antigen is unknown. Unique molecular identifiers had been added to the TCR beta cDNA libraries. MiXCR, run by TCRdb on the PCR reads, gives a single entry per CDR3 protein. The repertoire has hundreds of thousands of distinct CDR3 sequences, approximately 53% of them found once; the top ten carry approximately 4.2%. This CDR3 has 15 residues. V was pared by 0 bases and J by 5 bases, with 11 bases between. The rearrangement links TRBV12-3 or TRBV12-4 to TRBJ2-1, with a weak D call TRBD1 (6 bases). The sequence came from a girl aged 5 to 17 with multiple sclerosis. The sample consisted of blood. CDR3 sequence reads: CASSLAGGSDNEQFF. The DNA for the CDR3 is TGTGCCAGCAGTTTAGCAGGGGGTTCAGACAATGAGCAGTTCTTC.